Reported below is one T cell receptor beta chain. Its antigen is currently not known. Within one base of it there is no much larger clone, and no base qualities were kept. This specimen comes from a study of T cell responses to AZD1222 COVID-19 vaccine (dated by TCRdb to about 2021). With regard to the full study: Because spike-specific TCR depth and breadth did not differ between the two schedules, AZD1222 recipients who got a second dose at roughly 4 weeks were pooled with those who got a second dose at roughly 12 weeks. TCR sequencing covered roughly 230 trial participants: 207 given two doses of AZD1222 and approximately 26 given two doses of MenACWY control vaccine. Trial participants were enrolled by age into subgroups of 18-55, 56-69 and 70-plus years, and around 140, 26 and 57 TCR-sequenced participants, respectively, were included in these subgroups.

The V and J ends are trimmed by 5 bases and 4 bases, leaving 11 bases between them. CDR1 and CDR2 are drawn from the germline V gene: MGHRA, YSYEKL. The CDR3 contains 13 residues, cysteine and phenylalanine counted. Just the 39-base CDR3 DNA is kept, in frame starting at base 1. Paper-wide results and their limitations: In the small 56-69-year group, the increase in depth fell short of significance, most likely because of low power. The vaccine-associated CD4 TCRs covered the entire spike protein, and the dominant responses fell in regions 160-218 and 743-854. Most participants were white British and females outnumbered males, and the authors suggested that clonal diversity may have been underestimated. Epitopes outside the regions mutated in the B.1.351 and B.1.1.7 variants were reportedly recognized by nearly half of the unique spike-specific TCRs. Only six AZD1222 recipients were SARS-CoV-2 seropositive at baseline, limiting conclusions about previously exposed vaccinees. Because no day 14 peak-response samples were available, repertoires were characterized only after the peak T cell response. Spike-specific TCR breadth and depth rose significantly after two AZD1222 doses compared with day 0 and with MenACWY recipients.

The CDR3 regions of human TCRbeta chains were analyzed by immunosequencing. The original methods were these. Repertoire TCRs were matched against a reference library of SARS-CoV-2-specific TCRs generated with the MIRA antigen-specificity platform. Breadth meant the fraction of unique TCRs that were SARS-CoV-2-associated, whereas depth meant the fraction of total T cells that were SARS-CoV-2-associated. Using the MIRA data, each spike-specific TCR was assigned both to the spike region to which the TCR was reactive and to a CD4 or CD8 class. Log10-transformed breadth and depth values were compared by one-way ANOVA with Sidak's multiple comparisons tests. TCRdb re-hosts the immuneACCESS table, in-frame sequences only. Its copies lack some clones; in the studies checked, an unresolved V gene accounts for under half of them, and the cause for the rest is not known. V and J calls plus clone size are reproduced from that table; the DNA served to infer D and trimming. The sample yields 100,000 to 150,000 clones; roughly 90% were counted once. Roughly 4% of the sample comes from the top ten.

What this sample's time point label stands for: baseline before first vaccination. The vaccinee samples were drawn from two UK trials, COV001 and COV002, one of which was a single-blind randomized controlled phase 2/3 trial testing AZD1222 (ChAdOx1 nCoV-19) in healthy adults. For TCRbeta chain sequencing, PBMC samples from trial participants were taken at day 0 and at day 28 after the second dose. The chain couples TRBV4-1 to TRBJ1-2; the D gene remains uncertain. Sequencing was performed on peripheral blood, taken on day 0 of AZD1222 vaccination. The TCR comes from an adult in good health. The nucleotides are TGCGCCAGCAGCGTACTACCTGGCTATGGCTACACCTTC. Protein translation: CASSVLPGYGYTF.